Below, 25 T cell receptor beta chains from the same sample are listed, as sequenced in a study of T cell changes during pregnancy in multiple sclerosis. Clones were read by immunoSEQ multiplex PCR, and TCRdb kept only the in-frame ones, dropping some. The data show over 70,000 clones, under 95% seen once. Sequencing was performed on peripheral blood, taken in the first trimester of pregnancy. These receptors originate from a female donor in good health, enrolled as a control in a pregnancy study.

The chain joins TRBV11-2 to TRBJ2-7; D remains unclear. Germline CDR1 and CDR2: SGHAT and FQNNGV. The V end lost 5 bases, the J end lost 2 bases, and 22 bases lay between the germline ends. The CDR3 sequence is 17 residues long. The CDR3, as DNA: TGTGCCAGCAGCCTTTCTCGGTTGGAGTTAGTGGCCTACGAGCAGTACTTC. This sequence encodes CASSLSRLELVAYEQYF.

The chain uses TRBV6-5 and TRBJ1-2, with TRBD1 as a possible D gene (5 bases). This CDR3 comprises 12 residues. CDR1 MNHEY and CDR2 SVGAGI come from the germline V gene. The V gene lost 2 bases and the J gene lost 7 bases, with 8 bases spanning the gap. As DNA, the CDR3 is TGTGCCAGCAGTTACACCGGGGGTGGCTACACCTTC. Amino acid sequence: CASSYTGGGYTF.

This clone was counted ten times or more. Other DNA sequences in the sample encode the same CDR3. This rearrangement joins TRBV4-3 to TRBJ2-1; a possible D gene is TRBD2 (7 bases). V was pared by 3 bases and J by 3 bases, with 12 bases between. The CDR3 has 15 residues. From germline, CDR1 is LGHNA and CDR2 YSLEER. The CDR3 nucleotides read TGCGCCAGCAGCCAGAGGGGGGGCCTCTACAATGAGCAGTTCTTC. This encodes CASSQRGGLYNEQFF.

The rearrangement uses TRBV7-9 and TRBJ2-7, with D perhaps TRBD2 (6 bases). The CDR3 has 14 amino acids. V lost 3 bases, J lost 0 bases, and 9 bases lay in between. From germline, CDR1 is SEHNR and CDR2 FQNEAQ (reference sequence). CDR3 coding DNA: TGTGCCAGCAGCTTTGGAGGGTCCTCCTACGAGCAGTACTTC. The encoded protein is CASSFGGSSYEQYF.

CDR3 nucleotide sequence: TGCAGCGCCTCCAGGGCCAACACTGAAGCTTTCTTT. It yields the protein CSASRANTEAFF. The rearrangement links TRBV29-1 to TRBJ1-1; D possibly corresponds to TRBD1 (5 bases). V lost 7 bases and J lost 2, with 11 bases in between. CDR3 length: 12 residues. Per germline, CDR1 SQVTM and CDR2 ANQGSEA.

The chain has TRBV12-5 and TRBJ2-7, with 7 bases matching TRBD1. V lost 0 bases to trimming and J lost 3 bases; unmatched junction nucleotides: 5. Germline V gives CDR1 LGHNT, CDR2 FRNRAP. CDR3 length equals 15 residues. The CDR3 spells CASGLVPGQNYEQYF. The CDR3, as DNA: TGTGCTAGTGGTTTGGTTCCGGGACAGAACTACGAGCAGTACTTC. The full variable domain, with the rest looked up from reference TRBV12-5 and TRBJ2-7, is DARVTQTPRHKVTEMGQEVTMRCQPILGHNTVFWYRQTMMQGLELLAYFRNRAPLDDSGMPKDRFSAEMPDATLATLKIQPSEPRDSAVYFCASGLVPGQNYEQYFGPGTRLTVT.

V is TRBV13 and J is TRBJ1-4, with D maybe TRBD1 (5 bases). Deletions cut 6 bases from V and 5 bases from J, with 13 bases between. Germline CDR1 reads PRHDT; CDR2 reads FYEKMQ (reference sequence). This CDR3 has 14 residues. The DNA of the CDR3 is TGTGCCAGCAGATTGCGGGGCGGAAATGAAAAACTGTTTTTT. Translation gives CASRLRGGNEKLFF. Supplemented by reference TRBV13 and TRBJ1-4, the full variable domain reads AAGVIQSPRHLIKEKRETATLKCYPIPRHDTVYWYQQGPGQDPQFLISFYEKMQSDKGSIPDRFSAQQFSDYHSELNMSSLELGDSALYFCASRLRGGNEKLFFGSGTQLSVL.

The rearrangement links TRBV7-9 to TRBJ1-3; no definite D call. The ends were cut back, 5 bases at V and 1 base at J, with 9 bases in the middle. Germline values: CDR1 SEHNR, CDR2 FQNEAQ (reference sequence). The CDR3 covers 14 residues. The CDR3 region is CASSPRASGNTIYF. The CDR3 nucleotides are TGTGCCAGCAGCCCCCGAGCGTCTGGAAACACCATATATTTT.

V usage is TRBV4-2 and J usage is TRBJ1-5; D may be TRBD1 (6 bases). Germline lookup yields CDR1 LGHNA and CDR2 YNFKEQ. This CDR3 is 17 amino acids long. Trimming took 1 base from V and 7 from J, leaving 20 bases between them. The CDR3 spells CASSQGSPDRGKQPQHF. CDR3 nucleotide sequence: TGTGCCAGCAGCCAAGGATCACCGGACAGAGGGAAACAGCCCCAGCATTTT.

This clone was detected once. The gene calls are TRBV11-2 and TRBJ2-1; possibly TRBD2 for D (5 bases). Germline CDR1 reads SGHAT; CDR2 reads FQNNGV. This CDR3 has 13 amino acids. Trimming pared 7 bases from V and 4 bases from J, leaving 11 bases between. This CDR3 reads CASTQDLYNEQFF. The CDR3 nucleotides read TGTGCCAGCACCCAGGACTTGTACAATGAGCAGTTCTTC.

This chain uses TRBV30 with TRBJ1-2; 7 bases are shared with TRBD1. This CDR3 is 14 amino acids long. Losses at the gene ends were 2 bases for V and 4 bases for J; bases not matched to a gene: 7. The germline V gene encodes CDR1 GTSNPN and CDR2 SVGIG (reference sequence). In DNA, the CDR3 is TGTGCCTGGAGTACACAGGGGACGACCTATGGCTACACCTTC. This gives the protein CAWSTQGTTYGYTF.

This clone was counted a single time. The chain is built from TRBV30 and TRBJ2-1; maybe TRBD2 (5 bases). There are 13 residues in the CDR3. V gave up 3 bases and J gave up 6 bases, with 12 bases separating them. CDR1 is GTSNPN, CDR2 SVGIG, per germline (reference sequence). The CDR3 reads CAWSGGSANEQFF. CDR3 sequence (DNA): TGTGCCTGGAGCGGCGGTAGCGCCAATGAGCAGTTCTTC. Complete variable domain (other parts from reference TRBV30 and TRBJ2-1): SQTIHQWPATLVQPVGSPLSLECTVEGTSNPNLYWYRQAAGRGLQLLFYSVGIGQISSEVPQNLSASRPQDRQFILSSKKLLLSDSGFYLCAWSGGSANEQFFGPGTRLTVL.

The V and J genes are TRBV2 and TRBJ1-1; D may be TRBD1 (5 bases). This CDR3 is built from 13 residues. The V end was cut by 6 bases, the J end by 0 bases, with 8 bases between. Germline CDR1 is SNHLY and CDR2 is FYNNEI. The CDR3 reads CASRDRLNTEAFF. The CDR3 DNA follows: TGTGCCAGCAGAGACAGATTGAACACTGAAGCTTTCTTT.

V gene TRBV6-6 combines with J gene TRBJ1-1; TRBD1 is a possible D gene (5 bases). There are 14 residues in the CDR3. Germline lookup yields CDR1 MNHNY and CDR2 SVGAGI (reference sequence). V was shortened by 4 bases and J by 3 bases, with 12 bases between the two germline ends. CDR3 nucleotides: TGTGCCAGCAGTTTACCGGGGGTTGACACTGAAGCTTTCTTT. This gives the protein CASSLPGVDTEAFF.

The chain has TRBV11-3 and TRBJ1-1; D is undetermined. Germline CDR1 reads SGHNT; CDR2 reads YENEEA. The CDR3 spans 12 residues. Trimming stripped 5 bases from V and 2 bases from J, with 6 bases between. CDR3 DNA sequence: TGTGCCAGCAGCGGCCCAAACACTGAAGCTTTCTTT. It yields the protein CASSGPNTEAFF.

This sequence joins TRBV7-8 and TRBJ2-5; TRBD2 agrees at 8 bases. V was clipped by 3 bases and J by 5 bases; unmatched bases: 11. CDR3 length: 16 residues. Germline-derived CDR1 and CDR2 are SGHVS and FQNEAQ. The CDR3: CASSFRRAGGGETQYF. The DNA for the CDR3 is TGTGCCAGCAGCTTCCGGCGTGCGGGGGGCGGGGAGACCCAGTACTTC.

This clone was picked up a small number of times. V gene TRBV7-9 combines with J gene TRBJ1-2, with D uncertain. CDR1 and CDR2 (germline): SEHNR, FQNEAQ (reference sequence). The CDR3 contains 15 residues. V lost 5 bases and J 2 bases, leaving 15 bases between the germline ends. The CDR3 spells CASSPPGGLNYGYTF. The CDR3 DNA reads TGTGCCAGCAGCCCCCCAGGAGGCCTGAACTATGGCTACACCTTC.

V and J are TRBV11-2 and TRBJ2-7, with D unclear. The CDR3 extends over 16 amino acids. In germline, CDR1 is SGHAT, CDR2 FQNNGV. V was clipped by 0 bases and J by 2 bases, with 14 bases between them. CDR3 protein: CASSLDRVSSAYEQYF. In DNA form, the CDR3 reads TGTGCCAGCAGCTTAGATCGAGTCTCCTCTGCCTACGAGCAGTACTTC.

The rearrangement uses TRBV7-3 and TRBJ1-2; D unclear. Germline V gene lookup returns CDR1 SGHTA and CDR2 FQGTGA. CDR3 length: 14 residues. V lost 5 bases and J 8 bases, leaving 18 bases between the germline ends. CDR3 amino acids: CASSPGPTSHGYTF. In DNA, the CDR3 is TGTGCCAGCAGCCCTGGGCCGACCAGCCACGGCTACACCTTC.

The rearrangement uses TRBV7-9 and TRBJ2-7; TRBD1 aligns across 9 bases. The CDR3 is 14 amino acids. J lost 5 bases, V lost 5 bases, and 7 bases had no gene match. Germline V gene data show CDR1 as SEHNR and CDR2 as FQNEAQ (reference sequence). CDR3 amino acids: CASSPRDRVNEQYF. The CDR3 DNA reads TGTGCCAGCAGCCCCCGGGACAGGGTCAACGAGCAGTACTTC.

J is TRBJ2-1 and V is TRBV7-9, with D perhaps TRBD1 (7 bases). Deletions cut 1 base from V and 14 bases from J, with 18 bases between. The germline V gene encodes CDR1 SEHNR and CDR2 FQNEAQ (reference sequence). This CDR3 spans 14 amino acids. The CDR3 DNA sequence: TGTGCCAGCAGCTTAGGGAGGGGGCGCTTCCGGGAGTTCTTC. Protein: CASSLGRGRFREFF.

CDR3 DNA: TGTGCCAGCAGCTCCCGTGGGCAGTCTTACGAGCAGTACTTC. This sequence encodes CASSSRGQSYEQYF. The J gene is TRBJ2-7, the V gene TRBV11-1; D gene ambiguous. Germline V gives CDR1 SGHAT, CDR2 FQDESV (reference sequence). Deletions cut 4 bases from V and 4 bases from J, with 14 bases between. This CDR3 comprises 14 residues.

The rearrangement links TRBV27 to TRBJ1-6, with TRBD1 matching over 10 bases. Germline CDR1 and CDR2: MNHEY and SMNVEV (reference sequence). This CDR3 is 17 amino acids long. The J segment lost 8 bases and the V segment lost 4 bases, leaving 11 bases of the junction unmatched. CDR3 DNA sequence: TGTGCCAGCAGTTACCGACAGGGGGCTTGGCGGGATTCACCCCTCCACTTT. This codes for CASSYRQGAWRDSPLHF.

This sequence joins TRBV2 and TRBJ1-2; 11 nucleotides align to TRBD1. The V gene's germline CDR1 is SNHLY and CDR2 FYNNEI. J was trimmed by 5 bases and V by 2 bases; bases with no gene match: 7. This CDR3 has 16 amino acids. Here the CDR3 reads CASSEPGQGVSYGYTF. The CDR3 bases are TGTGCCAGCAGTGAACCGGGACAGGGGGTCTCTTATGGCTACACCTTC.

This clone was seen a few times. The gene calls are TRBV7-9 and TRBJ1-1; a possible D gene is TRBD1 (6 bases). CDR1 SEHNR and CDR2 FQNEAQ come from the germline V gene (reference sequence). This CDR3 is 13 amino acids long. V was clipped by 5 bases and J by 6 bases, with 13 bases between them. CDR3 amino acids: CASSRGQYAEAFF. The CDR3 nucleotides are TGTGCCAGCAGCCGCGGACAGTATGCTGAAGCTTTCTTT. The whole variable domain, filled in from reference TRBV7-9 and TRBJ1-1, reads DTGVSQNPRHKITKRGQNVTFRCDPISEHNRLYWYRQTLGQGPEFLTYFQNEAQLEKSRLLSDRFSAERPKGSFSTLEIQRTEQGDSAMYLCASSRGQYAEAFFGQGTRLTVV.